This T cell receptor (beta chain) originates from a study of vaccination and CD4 T cells after COVID-19. Turning to the study itself: Each enrolled participant received a two-dose regimen of either BNT162b2 or mRNA-1273 vaccine. Researchers treated cells with overlapping spike peptides taken from SARS-CoV-2, HCoV-NL63, HCoV-OC43 and HCoV-229E.

Sequencing of cultured CD4+ T cell DNA used the Oncomine TCR Beta short-read assay. Cultures of CD4+ T cells served as the source for extracting genomic DNA. In TCRdb, the PCR reads were re-called with MiXCR into one record per CDR3 protein. The sample lists 10,000 or so distinct CDR3 sequences; about 30% were seen once. As for treatment: roughly ten-day PBMC culture with coronavirus spike peptide pools or control peptides (ViraFEST assay). Fresh medium (containing IL-2) replaced half the medium on days 3 and 7. The CDR3 has 13 amino acids. Germline assignment: CDR1 SGHAT and CDR2 FQNNGV. V was trimmed by 7 bases and J by 3 bases, leaving 13 bases between them. In regard to this clonotype: Its target is not known.

The sequences come from CD4+ T cells from blood, cultured in vitro, collected after SARS-CoV-2 vaccination. The receptor comes from a human donor who had recovered from COVID-19. The chain employs TRBV11-2 and TRBJ2-7, with unresolved D. The CDR3 nucleotides are TGTGCCAGCACCCACCCCCCCTACTACGAGCAGTACTTC. Protein product: CASTHPPYYEQYF.